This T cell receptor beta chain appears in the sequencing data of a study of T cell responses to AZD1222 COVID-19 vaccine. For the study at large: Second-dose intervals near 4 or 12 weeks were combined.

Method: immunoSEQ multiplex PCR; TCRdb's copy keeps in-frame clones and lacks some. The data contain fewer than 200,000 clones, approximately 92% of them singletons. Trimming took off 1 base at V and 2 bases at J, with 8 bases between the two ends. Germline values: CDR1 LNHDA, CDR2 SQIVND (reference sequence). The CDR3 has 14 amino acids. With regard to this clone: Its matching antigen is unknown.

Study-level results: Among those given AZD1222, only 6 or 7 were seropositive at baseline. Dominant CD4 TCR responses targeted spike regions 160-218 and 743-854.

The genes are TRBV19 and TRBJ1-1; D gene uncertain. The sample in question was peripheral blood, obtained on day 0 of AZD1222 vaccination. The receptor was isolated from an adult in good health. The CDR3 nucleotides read TGTGCCAGTAGTATAGGTCCGGGAAACACTGAAGCTTTCTTT. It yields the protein CASSIGPGNTEAFF. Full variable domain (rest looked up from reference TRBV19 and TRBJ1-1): DGGITQSPKYLFRKEGQNVTLSCEQNLNHDAMYWYRQDPGQGLRLIYYSQIVNDFQKGDIAEGYSVSREKKESFPLTVTSAQKNPTAFYLCASSIGPGNTEAFFGQGTRLTVV.